This is a list of T cell receptor beta chains from one sample in a study of T cells in Graves' hyperthyroidism and ophthalmopathy. TCRdb called the multiplex PCR reads again in MiXCR, with one record for every CDR3 protein. The table includes nearly 600,000 distinct CDR3 sequences, about 15% detected once. Sequenced input: blood. Source of these receptors: a woman in her twenties or thirties with Graves' hyperthyroidism that later progressed to Graves' ophthalmopathy. Both conserved end residues are part of each CDR3. D genes are given only for firm matches. Clone size is given for some rows only: seen once, a few or many times, or a class if the clone is expanded.

CDR3	DNA	size	V	J	D
CAWSVNSQETQYF	TGTGCCTGGAGTGTAAACAGTCAAGAGACCCAGTACTTC	NA	TRBV30	TRBJ2-5	NA
CASRSLSLGFEQFF	TGTGCCAGCAGAAGCCTTTCCCTAGGTTTTGAGCAGTTCTTC	few	TRBV27	TRBJ2-1	NA
CSARDGERVAYNEQFF	TGCAGTGCTAGAGATGGGGAGCGGGTAGCCTACAATGAGCAGTTCTTC	many	TRBV20-1	TRBJ2-1	NA
CASSVPWQLFF	TGTGCCAGCAGTGTTCCCTGGCAGCTGTTTTTT	many	TRBV7-2	TRBJ2-2	NA
CAISESSAGGAEQPQHF	TGTGCCATCAGTGAGTCTTCGGCGGGAGGGGCGGAACAGCCCCAGCATTTT	many	TRBV10-3	TRBJ1-5	NA
CASSPRPLLAGEETQYF	TGTGCCAGCAGCCCCCGCCCCCTCCTAGCGGGAGAAGAGACCCAGTACTTC	few	TRBV7-8	TRBJ2-5	TRBD2
CASRRALSQPQHF	TGTGCCAGCAGACGGGCCTTAAGTCAGCCCCAGCATTTT	NA	TRBV6-1	TRBJ1-5	NA
CASSQPNYNEQFF	TGTGCCAGCAGCCAACCAAACTACAATGAGCAGTTCTTC	many	TRBV14	TRBJ2-1	NA
CSASLAGETGANVLTF	TGCAGTGCTAGTCTAGCGGGAGAAACTGGGGCCAACGTCCTGACTTTC	many	TRBV20-1	TRBJ2-6	TRBD2
CASSQPQSWGNTIYF	TGCGCCAGCAGCCAACCACAGAGTTGGGGAAACACCATATATTTT	few	TRBV4-3	TRBJ1-3	NA
CASSMTSMTYEQYF	TGTGCCAGTAGTATGACAAGTATGACCTACGAGCAGTACTTC	many	TRBV19	TRBJ2-7	NA
CATSEGTNYGYTF	TGTGCCACCAGTGAGGGGACTAACTATGGCTACACCTTC	many	TRBV24-1	TRBJ1-2	NA
CASSLGTGKRDEQFF	TGTGCCAGCAGCTTAGGGACAGGGAAAAGGGATGAGCAGTTCTTC	many	TRBV11-3	TRBJ2-1	TRBD1
CASSGALENIQYF	TGTGCCAGTAGCGGTGCTCTAGAAAACATTCAGTACTTC	few	TRBV19	TRBJ2-4	NA
CASSLVAGSQETQYF	TGTGCCAGCAGCTTAGTGGCAGGGAGCCAAGAGACCCAGTACTTC	NA	TRBV13	TRBJ2-5	NA
CASGLGQGESNEQFF	TGTGCTAGTGGTTTAGGGCAGGGGGAAAGCAATGAGCAGTTCTTC	many	TRBV12-5	TRBJ2-1	TRBD1
CATSQDQEAQYF	TGTGCCACCAGCCAAGACCAAGAGGCCCAGTACTTC	NA	TRBV15	TRBJ2-5	NA
CASRKGLAGGDEQFF	TGTGCCAGCAGAAAGGGACTAGCGGGAGGTGATGAGCAGTTCTTC	many	TRBV3-1	TRBJ2-1	TRBD2
CATSDLRRREQYF	TGTGCCACCAGTGATTTACGGCGCAGGGAGCAGTACTTC	many	TRBV24-1	TRBJ2-7	NA
CASILGGGSGYTF	TGTGCCAGCATCCTGGGGGGGGGATCGGGCTACACCTTC	NA	TRBV7-9	TRBJ1-2	NA
CASSSLEGNEQYF	TGTGCCAGCAGCTCCCTGGAGGGAAACGAGCAGTACTTC	few	TRBV7-6	TRBJ2-7	NA
CASSLRFRGGAFF	TGTGCCAGCAGTTTAAGATTTAGGGGTGGAGCTTTCTTT	many	TRBV12-3/TRBV12-4	TRBJ1-1	NA
CASEDLDYEQYF	TGTGCCAGCGAGGACCTAGACTACGAGCAGTACTTC	NA	TRBV6-2/TRBV6-3	TRBJ2-7	NA
CASCWSGSLNEQFF	TGTGCCAGCTGTTGGAGCGGGAGCCTCAATGAGCAGTTCTTC	many	TRBV12-3/TRBV12-4	TRBJ2-1	TRBD2
CSARGTSGTHEQFF	TGCAGTGCTAGAGGGACTAGCGGGACCCATGAGCAGTTCTTC	many	TRBV20-1	TRBJ2-1	TRBD2
CATGSGSRETQYF	TGTGCCACCGGATCAGGGTCCCGGGAGACCCAGTACTTC	many	TRBV24-1	TRBJ2-5	NA
CASGFSIGSDTQYF	TGTGCCAGCGGATTCTCGATCGGGTCAGATACGCAGTATTTT	many	TRBV27	TRBJ2-3	NA
CASSLDGGRYEQYF	TGCGCCAGCAGCTTGGATGGGGGGAGGTACGAGCAGTACTTC	many	TRBV5-1	TRBJ2-7	NA
CASSEPPNEKLFF	TGTGCCAGCAGTGAACCCCCAAATGAAAAACTGTTTTTT	many	TRBV2	TRBJ1-4	NA
CASSFPGTDYGYTF	TGCGCCAGCAGCTTTCCCGGGACAGACTATGGCTACACCTTC	few	TRBV5-1	TRBJ1-2	TRBD1
CASSQVSQDRVEQYF	TGTGCCAGCAGCCAAGTAAGCCAGGACAGGGTTGAGCAGTACTTC	many	TRBV14	TRBJ2-7	TRBD1
CASRGLPADEQFF	TGTGCCAGCAGGGGCCTACCAGCGGATGAGCAGTTCTTC	many	TRBV6-1	TRBJ2-1	NA
CASSVEVGFETQYF	TGTGCCAGCAGCGTAGAGGTAGGGTTCGAGACCCAGTACTTC	few	TRBV9	TRBJ2-5	NA
CASTTHPGTSFNEQFF	TGTGCCAGCACCACCCATCCCGGGACTAGCTTCAATGAGCAGTTCTTC	many	TRBV12-3/TRBV12-4	TRBJ2-1	TRBD2
CSATTSGRARYEQFF	TGCAGTGCTACGACTAGCGGGAGGGCTCGGTATGAGCAGTTCTTC	many	TRBV20-1	TRBJ2-1	TRBD2
CASGGGGYTEAFF	TGTGCCAGCGGCGGGGGGGGGTACACTGAAGCTTTCTTT	NA	TRBV11-2	TRBJ1-1	NA
CASSLYPDTQYF	TGTGCCAGCAGCTTATACCCAGATACGCAGTATTTT	many	TRBV7-9	TRBJ2-3	NA
CASSPSSGQVAYF	TGTGCCAGCAGCCCCTCAAGCGGACAGGTAGCGTACTTC	few	TRBV14	TRBJ2-7	TRBD1
CASSRDRGLVMNTEAFF	TGTGCCAGCAGCCGGGACCGGGGCCTAGTGATGAACACTGAAGCTTTCTTT	many	TRBV7-8	TRBJ1-1	NA
CAIKVDRGPGELFF	TGTGCCATCAAAGTGGACAGGGGTCCCGGGGAGCTGTTTTTT	many	TRBV10-3	TRBJ2-2	TRBD1
CASSDRANSNQPQHF	TGTGCCAGCAGTGATAGGGCAAATAGCAATCAGCCCCAGCATTTT	few	TRBV25-1	TRBJ1-5	NA
CSVEMLGGDTQYF	TGCAGCGTTGAGATGCTCGGGGGAGATACGCAGTATTTT	many	TRBV29-1	TRBJ2-3	NA
CAWTASPGQVSTDTQYF	TGTGCCTGGACTGCGTCCCCGGGACAGGTGTCCACAGATACGCAGTATTTT	NA	TRBV30	TRBJ2-3	TRBD1
CASSPLAGTDTQYF	TGTGCCAGCAGTCCTCTAGCGGGGACAGATACGCAGTATTTT	many	TRBV2	TRBJ2-3	TRBD2
CASSYRTGGGYTF	TGTGCCAGCAGTTACCGGACAGGAGGCGGCTACACCTTC	many	TRBV12-3/TRBV12-4	TRBJ1-2	TRBD1
CSARDLTGNGYGYTF	TGCAGTGCTAGAGACCTAACAGGGAATGGCTATGGCTACACCTTC	many	TRBV20-1	TRBJ1-2	NA
CASSHKGIPDTQYF	TGCGCCAGCAGCCATAAAGGAATCCCAGATACGCAGTATTTT	NA	TRBV4-1	TRBJ2-3	NA
CSARDQGPGTEAFF	TGCAGTGCTAGAGATCAGGGACCCGGCACTGAAGCTTTCTTT	many	TRBV20-1	TRBJ1-1	NA
CASKIGGLMNTEAFF	TGTGCCAGCAAAATTGGGGGACTAATGAACACTGAAGCTTTCTTT	many	TRBV7-2	TRBJ1-1	NA
CASSPDAGEAFF	TGTGCCAGCAGCCCAGACGCTGGTGAAGCTTTCTTT	many	TRBV7-2	TRBJ1-1	NA
CASSYRPGPRGETQYF	TGTGCCAGCAGTTACCGCCCCGGGCCGCGAGGGGAGACCCAGTACTTC	many	TRBV6-2/TRBV6-3	TRBJ2-5	NA
CASSETTGRRQPQHF	TGTGCCAGCAGTGAAACAACAGGAAGGCGGCAGCCCCAGCATTTT	many	TRBV2	TRBJ1-5	NA
CASRNQDWSYEQYF	TGTGCCAGCAGGAACCAGGACTGGAGCTACGAGCAGTACTTC	many	TRBV6-1	TRBJ2-7	NA
CASSQTGTGNTEAFF	TGTGCCAGCAGCCAAACCGGGACAGGGAACACTGAAGCTTTCTTT	many	TRBV2	TRBJ1-1	TRBD1
CASSYSRSGLAGDPSYNEQFF	TGTGCCAGCAGTTACTCGAGATCCGGCCTAGCGGGAGACCCCTCCTACAATGAGCAGTTCTTC	many	TRBV6-7	TRBJ2-1	TRBD2
CASSLGQGNNYGYTF	TGTGCCAGCAGCTTAGGGCAGGGGAATAACTATGGCTACACCTTC	many	TRBV7-2	TRBJ1-2	NA
CASMGTSGSHEQYF	TGTGCCAGCATGGGAACTAGCGGGAGCCACGAGCAGTACTTC	many	TRBV2	TRBJ2-7	TRBD2
CATSLAEGSYEQYF	TGTGCCACTTCACTAGCGGAGGGATCCTACGAGCAGTACTTC	NA	TRBV2	TRBJ2-7	TRBD2